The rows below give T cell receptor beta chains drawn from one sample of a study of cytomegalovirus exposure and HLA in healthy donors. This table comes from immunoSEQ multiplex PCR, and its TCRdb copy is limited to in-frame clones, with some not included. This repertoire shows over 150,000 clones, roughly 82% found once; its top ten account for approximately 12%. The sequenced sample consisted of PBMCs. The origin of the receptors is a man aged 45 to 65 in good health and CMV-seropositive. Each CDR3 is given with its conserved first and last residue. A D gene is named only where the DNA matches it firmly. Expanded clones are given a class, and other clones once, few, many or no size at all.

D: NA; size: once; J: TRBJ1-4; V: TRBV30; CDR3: CAWSQHLGAGEKLFF; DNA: TGTGCCTGGAGTCAACATTTGGGGGCAGGGGAAAAACTGTTTTTT
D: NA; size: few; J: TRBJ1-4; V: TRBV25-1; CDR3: CASSDLRGRANEKLFF; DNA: TGTGCCAGCAGTGACCTCAGGGGTCGTGCTAATGAAAAACTGTTTTTT
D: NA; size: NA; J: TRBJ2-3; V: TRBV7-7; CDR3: CASSLGTQLGTDTQYF; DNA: TGTGCTAGCAGCTTAGGGACCCAACTAGGCACAGATACGCAGTATTTT
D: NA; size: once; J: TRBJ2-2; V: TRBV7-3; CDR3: CASSKSRETGELFF; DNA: TGTGCCAGCAGCAAATCCCGGGAGACCGGGGAGCTGTTTTTT
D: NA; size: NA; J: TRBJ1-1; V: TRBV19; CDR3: CASSRLGQEAFF; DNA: TGTGCCAGTAGTCGACTGGGACAAGAAGCTTTCTTT
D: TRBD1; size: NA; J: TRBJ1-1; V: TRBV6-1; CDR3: CASSEWAGGVTEAFF; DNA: TGTGCCAGCAGTGAATGGGCAGGGGGCGTAACTGAAGCTTTCTTT
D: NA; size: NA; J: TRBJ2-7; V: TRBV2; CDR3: CASRAQGYEQYF; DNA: TGTGCCAGCAGGGCACAGGGCTACGAGCAGTACTTC
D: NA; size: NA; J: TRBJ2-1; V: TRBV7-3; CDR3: CASSKGLDNEQFF; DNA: TGTGCCAGCAGCAAGGGACTTGACAATGAGCAGTTCTTC
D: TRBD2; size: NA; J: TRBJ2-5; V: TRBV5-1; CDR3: CASSTGAGGETQYF; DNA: TGCGCCAGCAGCACTGGGGCGGGGGGAGAGACCCAGTACTTC
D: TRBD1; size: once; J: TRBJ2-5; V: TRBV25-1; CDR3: CASIRTGEETQYF; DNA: TGTGCCAGCATTAGAACAGGGGAAGAGACCCAGTACTTC
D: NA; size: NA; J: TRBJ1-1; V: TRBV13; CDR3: CASSRRGELNTEAFF; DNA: TGTGCCAGCAGCAGACGGGGAGAGTTGAACACTGAAGCTTTCTTT
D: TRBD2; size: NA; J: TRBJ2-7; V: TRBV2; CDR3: CASSEAPRGTSGAGEQYF; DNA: TGTGCCAGCAGTGAAGCGCCGCGCGGGACTAGCGGAGCGGGGGAGCAGTACTTC
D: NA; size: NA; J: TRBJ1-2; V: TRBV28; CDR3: CASVGWGVLAGYTF; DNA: TGTGCCAGCGTCGGGTGGGGGGTTTTGGCTGGCTACACCTTC
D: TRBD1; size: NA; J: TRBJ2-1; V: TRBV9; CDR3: CASSVVGQGYNEQFF; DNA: TGTGCCAGCAGCGTAGTAGGACAGGGTTACAATGAGCAGTTCTTC
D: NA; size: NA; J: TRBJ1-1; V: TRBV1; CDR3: CTSGRAGGLRNTEAFF; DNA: TGCACCAGCGGCCGGGCAGGGGGCCTCCGAAACACTGAAGCTTTCTTT
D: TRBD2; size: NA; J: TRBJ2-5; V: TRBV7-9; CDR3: CASSLGVRSGEETQYF; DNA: TGTGCCAGCAGCTTAGGCGTCAGGAGCGGGGAGGAGACCCAGTACTTC
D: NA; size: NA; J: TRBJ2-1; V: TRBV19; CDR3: CASSINRDWGSNEQFF; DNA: TGTGCCAGTAGCATTAACCGGGACTGGGGGAGCAATGAGCAGTTCTTC
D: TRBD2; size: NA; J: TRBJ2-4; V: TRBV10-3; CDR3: CAIGTSETKNIQYF; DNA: TGTGCCATCGGGACTAGCGAAACCAAAAACATTCAGTACTTC
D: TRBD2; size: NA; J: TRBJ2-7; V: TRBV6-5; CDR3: CASRGLETSEQYF; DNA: TGTGCCAGCAGAGGACTAGAAACGAGCGAGCAGTACTTC
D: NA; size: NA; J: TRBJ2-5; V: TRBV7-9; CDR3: CASSLAEETQYF; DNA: TGTGCCAGCAGCTTAGCGGAGGAGACCCAGTACTTC
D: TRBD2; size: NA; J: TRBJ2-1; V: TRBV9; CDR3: CASSVGGTSYDEQFF; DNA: TGTGCCAGCAGCGTAGGCGGGACTAGCTACGATGAGCAGTTCTTC
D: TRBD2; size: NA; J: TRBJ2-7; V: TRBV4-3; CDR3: CASSQGSAGESYEQYF; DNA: TGCGCCAGCAGCCAGGGCTCAGCGGGAGAGTCCTACGAGCAGTACTTC
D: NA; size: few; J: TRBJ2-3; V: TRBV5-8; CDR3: CASSLTGGSDTQYF; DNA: TGTGCCAGCAGCCTAACGGGGGGCTCAGATACGCAGTATTTT